The text below deals with one T cell receptor (beta chain). This clonotype has at least ten counts. Its binding antigen is unknown. No base qualities exist here, and no much larger clone lies one base off it. The sample originates from a study of CD8+CD57+ T cells in acquired aplastic anemia (dated by TCRdb to 2016 to 2019). Regarding the research as a whole: DNA extracted from sorted CD4+ and CD8+ cells had a mean of approximately 3.5 ug, with a range of roughly 0.17 to 30 ug.

For CDR1 and CDR2, the germline V gene lists LGHNA and YNFKEQ. The CDR3 starts with the cysteine, ends with the phenylalanine, and has 14 residues. The CDR3 DNA has 42 bases and is translated from base 1. V is cut by 0 bases and J by 4 bases, and the space between the germline ends is 9 bases. Profiling of TCR beta VDJ combinations and CDR3 sequences used genomic DNA as the template. TCR repertoire sequencing was run on an Illumina HiSeq 2000. In the authors' own workflow: TRBV/TRBJ rearrangement plots, CDR3 size and DJ length profiles, and Simpson's diversity index were used to evaluate the repertoires. The most abundant DNA sequence in the deep sequencing data was defined as the immunodominant clone. CDR3 amino acid sequences were checked for sharing across subjects and were also compared against the VDJdb database and published repertoires. The public reads were quality trimmed at Q25 with fastp and then assembled into clones with MiXCR by TCRdb, keeping productive beta chains. Duplicate CDR3 protein sequences are folded into a single record with the most common DNA and genes. The V and J calls here are based on TCRdb, not the publication. This sample has more than 250,000 distinct CDR3 sequences in its table, and roughly three fifths of those were observed once. 7% to 9% of the sample comes from the top ten.

On the study overall, not on this receptor specifically: Nearly 30 CD8+ CDR3 sequences were found in both patients and controls but appeared to be highly expressed in patients and within the immunodominant clones of the patients. No significant difference in CD8+ Simpson's diversity was found between patients and healthy controls (P=0.060).

TCR repertoires of sorted CD4+ and CD8+ blood T cells from severe aplastic anemia patients and healthy subjects were deep-sequenced in the study. Ficoll-Paque density gradient centrifugation was used to isolate peripheral blood mononuclear cells. Before DNA was extracted, CD4+ and CD8+ T cells were sorted using either FACS or magnetic beads. The receptor's source is a human donor with severe aplastic anemia or a healthy control (not recorded which). In this chain, TRBV4-2 is recombined with TRBJ1-1, with the D gene too uncertain to name. The sample consisted of sorted CD4+, CD8+, or CD8+CD57+ T cells (not recorded which) from PBMCs. For the CDR3, the sequence is CASSQELTLTEAFF. At the DNA level, the sequence is TGTGCCAGCAGCCAAGAACTTACCCTCACTGAAGCTTTCTTT.